This T cell receptor (beta chain) was captured by sequencing in a study of cytomegalovirus exposure and HLA in healthy donors. Study-wide context: The approximately 120 validation repertoires used the same platform as the roughly 670 first-cohort repertoires (as reported by a later analysis). Study outcomes and limitations: In vitro checks showed that a few CMV-associated chains really do target CMV antigens. The tendency of first-cohort TCR clusters to co-occur in the approximately 120 validation repertoires was identified by a subsequent analysis. Rarity characterized most TCR sequences, yet some public TCRs appeared in many donors.

With respect to this clone: Its antigen is still unknown.

Generated by immunoSEQ multiplex PCR, the TCRdb table keeps only in-frame clones and is missing some. The sample lists around 150,000 clones; more than 70% were seen once. V dropped 4 bases and J dropped 0; count of bases not matched to a gene: 11. The CDR3 totals 17 residues. The chain links TRBV6-7 to TRBJ1-1, with 7 bases fitting TRBD1. TRBV6-7 is flagged as an ORF with uncertain function. The sequence came from a man aged 18 to 30 in good health and CMV-seronegative. Sequencing input: PBMCs. For the CDR3, the DNA is TGTGCCAGCAGTTCCATTAGGGGAAGGGGGCTGAACACTGAAGCTTTCTTT. It yields the protein CASSSIRGRGLNTEAFF.